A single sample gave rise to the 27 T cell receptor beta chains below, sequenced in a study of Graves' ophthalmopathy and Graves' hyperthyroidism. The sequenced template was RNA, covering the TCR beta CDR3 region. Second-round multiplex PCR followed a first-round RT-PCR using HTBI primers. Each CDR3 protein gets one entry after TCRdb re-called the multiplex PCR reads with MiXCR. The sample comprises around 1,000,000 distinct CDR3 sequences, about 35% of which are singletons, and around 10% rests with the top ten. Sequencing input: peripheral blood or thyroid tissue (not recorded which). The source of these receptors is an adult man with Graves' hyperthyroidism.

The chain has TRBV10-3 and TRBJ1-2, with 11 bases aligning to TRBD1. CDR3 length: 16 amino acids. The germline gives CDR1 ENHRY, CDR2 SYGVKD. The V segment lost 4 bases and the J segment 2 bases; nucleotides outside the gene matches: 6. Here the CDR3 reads CAISAVDRGQNYGYTF. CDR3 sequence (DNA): TGTGCCATCAGTGCGGTGGACAGGGGGCAAAACTATGGCTACACCTTC.

CDR3 amino acids: CAIWAGSGEYNEQFF. CDR3 sequence (DNA): TGTGCCATCTGGGCGGGTAGCGGAGAGTACAATGAGCAGTTCTTC. The V and J genes are TRBV10-3 and TRBJ2-1; D is possibly TRBD2 (6 bases). This CDR3 has 15 residues. The germline CDR1 and CDR2 sequences are ENHRY and SYGVKD. Trimming stripped 8 bases from V and 4 bases from J, with 18 bases between.

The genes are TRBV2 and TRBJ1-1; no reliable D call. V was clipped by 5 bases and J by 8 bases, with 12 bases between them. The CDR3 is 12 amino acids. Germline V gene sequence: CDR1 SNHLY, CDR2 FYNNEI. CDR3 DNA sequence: TGTGCCAGCAGTTTAGGGAACGGAGAAGCTTTCTTT. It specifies CASSLGNGEAFF.

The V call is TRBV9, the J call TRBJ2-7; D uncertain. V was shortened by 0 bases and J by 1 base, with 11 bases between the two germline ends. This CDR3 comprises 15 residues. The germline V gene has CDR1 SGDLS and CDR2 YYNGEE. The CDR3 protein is CASSVGPDDSYEQYF. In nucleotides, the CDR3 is TGTGCCAGCAGCGTAGGGCCAGATGATTCCTACGAGCAGTACTTC.

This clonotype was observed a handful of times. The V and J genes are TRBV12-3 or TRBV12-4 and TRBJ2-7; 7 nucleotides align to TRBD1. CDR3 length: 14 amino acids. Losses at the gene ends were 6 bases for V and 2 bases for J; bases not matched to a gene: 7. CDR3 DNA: TGTGCCAGCAGGCCTCAGGGGGTCCCCTACGAGCAGTACTTC. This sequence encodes CASRPQGVPYEQYF.

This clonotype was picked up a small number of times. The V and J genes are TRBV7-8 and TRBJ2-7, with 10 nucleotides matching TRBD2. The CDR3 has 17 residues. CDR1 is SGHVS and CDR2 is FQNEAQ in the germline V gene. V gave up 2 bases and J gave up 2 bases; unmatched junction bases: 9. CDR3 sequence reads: CASSLSSGRAVPYEQYF. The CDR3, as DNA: TGTGCCAGCAGCTTATCAAGCGGGAGGGCCGTCCCCTACGAGCAGTACTTC.

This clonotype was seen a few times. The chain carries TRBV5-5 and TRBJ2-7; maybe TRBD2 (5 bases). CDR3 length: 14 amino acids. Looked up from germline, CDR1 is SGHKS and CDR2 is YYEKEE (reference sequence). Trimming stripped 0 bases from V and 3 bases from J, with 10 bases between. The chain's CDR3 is CASSLDGLLYEQYF. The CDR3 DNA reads TGTGCCAGCAGCTTGGACGGACTTCTCTACGAGCAGTACTTC.

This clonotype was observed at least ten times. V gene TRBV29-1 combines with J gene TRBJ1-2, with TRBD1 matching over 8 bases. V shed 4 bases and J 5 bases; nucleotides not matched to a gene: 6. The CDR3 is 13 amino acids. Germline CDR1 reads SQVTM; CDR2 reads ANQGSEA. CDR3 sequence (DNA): TGCAGCGTTGCCGTCAGGGGGCCGTATGGCTACACCTTC. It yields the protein CSVAVRGPYGYTF. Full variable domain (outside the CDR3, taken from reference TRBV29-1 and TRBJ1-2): SAVISQKPSRDICQRGTSLTIQCQVDSQVTMMFWYRQQPGQSLTLIATANQGSEATYESGFVIDKFPISRPNLTFSTLTVSNMSPEDSSIYLCSVAVRGPYGYTFGSGTRLTVV.

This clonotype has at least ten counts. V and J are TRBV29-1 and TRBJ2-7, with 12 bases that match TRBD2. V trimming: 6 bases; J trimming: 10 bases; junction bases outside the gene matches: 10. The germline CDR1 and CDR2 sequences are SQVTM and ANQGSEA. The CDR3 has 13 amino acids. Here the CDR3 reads CSVAGLAGLGQYF. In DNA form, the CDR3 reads TGCAGCGTCGCGGGACTAGCGGGCCTCGGACAGTACTTC.

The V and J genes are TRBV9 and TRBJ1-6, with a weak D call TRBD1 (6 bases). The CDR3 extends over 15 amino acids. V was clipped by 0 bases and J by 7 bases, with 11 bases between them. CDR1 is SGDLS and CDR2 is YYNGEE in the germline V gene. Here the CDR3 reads CASSVAGDLNSPLHF. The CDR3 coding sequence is TGTGCCAGCAGCGTAGCAGGGGACCTCAATTCACCCCTCCACTTT.

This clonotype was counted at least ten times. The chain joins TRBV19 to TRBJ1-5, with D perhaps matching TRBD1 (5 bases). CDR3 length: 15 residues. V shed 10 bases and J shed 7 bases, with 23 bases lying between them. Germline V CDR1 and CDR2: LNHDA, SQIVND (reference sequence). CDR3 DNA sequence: TGTGCCACCAAGAGGGCCCGGGACTCCCCACAGCCCCAGCATTTT. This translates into CATKRARDSPQPQHF. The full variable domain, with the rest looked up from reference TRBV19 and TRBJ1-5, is DGGITQSPKYLFRKEGQNVTLSCEQNLNHDAMYWYRQDPGQGLRLIYYSQIVNDFQKGDIAEGYSVSREKKESFPLTVTSAQKNPTAFYLCATKRARDSPQPQHFGDGTRLSIL.

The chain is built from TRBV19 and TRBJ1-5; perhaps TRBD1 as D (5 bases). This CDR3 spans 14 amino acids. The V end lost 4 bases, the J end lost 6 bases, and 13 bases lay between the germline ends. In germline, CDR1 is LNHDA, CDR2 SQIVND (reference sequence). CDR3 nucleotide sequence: TGTGCCAGTAGTAGGGGCACTGAAGCTCAGCCCCAGCATTTT. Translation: CASSRGTEAQPQHF.

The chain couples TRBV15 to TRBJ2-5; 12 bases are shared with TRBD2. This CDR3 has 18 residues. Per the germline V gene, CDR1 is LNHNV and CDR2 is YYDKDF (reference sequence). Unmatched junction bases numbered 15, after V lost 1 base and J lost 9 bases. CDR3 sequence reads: CATSRGLAGGLLGEAQYF. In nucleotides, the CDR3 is TGTGCCACCAGCAGAGGCCTAGCGGGGGGGTTACTTGGGGAGGCCCAGTACTTC. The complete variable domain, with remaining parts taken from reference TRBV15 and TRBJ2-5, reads DAMVIQNPRYQVTQFGKPVTLSCSQTLNHNVMYWYQQKSSQAPKLLFHYYDKDFNNEADTPDNFQSRRPNTSFCFLDIRSPGLGDTAMYLCATSRGLAGGLLGEAQYFGPGTRLLVL.

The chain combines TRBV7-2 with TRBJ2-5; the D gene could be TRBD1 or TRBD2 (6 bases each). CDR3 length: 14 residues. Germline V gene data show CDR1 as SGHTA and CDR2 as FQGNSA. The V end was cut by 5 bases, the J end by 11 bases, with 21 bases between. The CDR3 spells CASSLGWEWGAQYF. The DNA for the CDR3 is TGTGCCAGCAGCCTAGGTTGGGAGTGGGGGGCGCAGTACTTC.

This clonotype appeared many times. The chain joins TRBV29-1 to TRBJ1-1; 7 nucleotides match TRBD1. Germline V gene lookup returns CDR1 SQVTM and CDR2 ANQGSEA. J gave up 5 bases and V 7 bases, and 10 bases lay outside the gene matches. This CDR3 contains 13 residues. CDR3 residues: CSAPRQGGTEAFF. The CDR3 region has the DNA TGCAGCGCCCCCAGACAGGGAGGTACTGAAGCTTTCTTT.

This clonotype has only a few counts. As DNA, the CDR3 is TGTGCCAGCAGTGAAATAGGGGCCATTCTTAACTATGGCTACACCTTC. This codes for CASSEIGAILNYGYTF. This chain connects TRBV2 to TRBJ1-2; D might be TRBD1 (5 bases). Germline CDR1 is SNHLY and CDR2 is FYNNEI. The CDR3 has 16 amino acids. V dropped 2 bases and J dropped 1 base, with 14 bases sitting between them. Drawing the rest from reference TRBV2 and TRBJ1-2, the complete variable domain is EPEVTQTPSHQVTQMGQEVILRCVPISNHLYFYWYRQILGQKVEFLVSFYNNEISEKSEIFDDQFSVERPDGSNFTLKIRSTKLEDSAMYFCASSEIGAILNYGYTFGSGTRLTVV.

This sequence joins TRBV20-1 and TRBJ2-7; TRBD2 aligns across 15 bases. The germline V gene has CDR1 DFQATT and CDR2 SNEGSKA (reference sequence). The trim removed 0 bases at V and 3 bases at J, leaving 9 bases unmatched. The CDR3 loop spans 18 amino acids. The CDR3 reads CSARDFRGLAGGSYEQYF. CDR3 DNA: TGCAGTGCTAGAGATTTCCGGGGACTAGCGGGAGGTAGCTACGAGCAGTACTTC.

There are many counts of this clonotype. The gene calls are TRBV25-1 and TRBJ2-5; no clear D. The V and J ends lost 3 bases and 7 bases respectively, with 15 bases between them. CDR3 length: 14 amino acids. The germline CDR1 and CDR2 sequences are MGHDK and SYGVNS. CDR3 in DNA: TGTGCCAGCAGTGAGGCCAGACCCGGTCGGACCCAGTACTTC. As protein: CASSEARPGRTQYF. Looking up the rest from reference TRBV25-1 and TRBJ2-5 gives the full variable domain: EADIYQTPRYLVIGTGKKITLECSQTMGHDKMYWYQQDPGMELHLIHYSYGVNSTEKGDLSSESTVSRIRTEHFPLTLESARPSHTSQYLCASSEARPGRTQYFGPGTRLLVL.

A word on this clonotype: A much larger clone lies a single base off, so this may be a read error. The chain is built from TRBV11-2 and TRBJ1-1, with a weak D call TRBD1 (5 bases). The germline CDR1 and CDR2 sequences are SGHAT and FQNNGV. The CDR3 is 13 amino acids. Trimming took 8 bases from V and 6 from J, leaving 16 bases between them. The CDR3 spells CASGAGPRPEAFF. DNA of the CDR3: TGTGCCAGCGGCGCAGGGCCGAGGCCTGAAGCTTTCTTT.

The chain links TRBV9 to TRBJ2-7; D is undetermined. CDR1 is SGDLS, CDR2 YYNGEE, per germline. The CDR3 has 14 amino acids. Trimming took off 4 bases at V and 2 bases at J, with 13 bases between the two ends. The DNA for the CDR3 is TGTGCCAGCAGCCCAGGAGTGATCCCCTACGAGCAGTACTTC. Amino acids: CASSPGVIPYEQYF.

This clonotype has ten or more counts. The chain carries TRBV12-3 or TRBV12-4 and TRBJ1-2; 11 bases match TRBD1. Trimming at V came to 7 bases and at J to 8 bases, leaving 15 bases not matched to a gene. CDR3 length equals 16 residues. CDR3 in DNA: TGTGCCAGCACCTCCCAAGTGGGACAGGGGGTCTCCGGCTACACCTTC. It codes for CASTSQVGQGVSGYTF.

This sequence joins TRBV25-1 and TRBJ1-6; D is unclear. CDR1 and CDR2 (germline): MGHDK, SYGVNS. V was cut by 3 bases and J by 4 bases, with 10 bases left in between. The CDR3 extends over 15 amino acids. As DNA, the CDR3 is TGTGCCAGCAGTGACTCTCAGACATATAATTCACCCCTCCACTTT. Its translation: CASSDSQTYNSPLHF.

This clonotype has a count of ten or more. CDR3 residues: CATSRDREGLPGQTQYF. CDR3 bases: TGTGCCACCAGCAGAGATCGTGAGGGACTACCGGGGCAGACCCAGTACTTC. The V call is TRBV15, the J call TRBJ2-5; 7 bases agree with TRBD2. V shed 0 bases, J shed 6 bases, and the junction held 13 bases outside the gene matches. CDR3 length: 17 residues. Germline CDR1 LNHNV, CDR2 YYDKDF (reference sequence).

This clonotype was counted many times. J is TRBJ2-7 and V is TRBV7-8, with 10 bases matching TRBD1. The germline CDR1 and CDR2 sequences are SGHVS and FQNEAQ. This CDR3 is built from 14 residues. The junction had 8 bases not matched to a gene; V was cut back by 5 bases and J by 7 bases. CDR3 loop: CASSEGTGAWEQYF. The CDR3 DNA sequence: TGTGCCAGCAGCGAAGGGACAGGGGCTTGGGAGCAGTACTTC.

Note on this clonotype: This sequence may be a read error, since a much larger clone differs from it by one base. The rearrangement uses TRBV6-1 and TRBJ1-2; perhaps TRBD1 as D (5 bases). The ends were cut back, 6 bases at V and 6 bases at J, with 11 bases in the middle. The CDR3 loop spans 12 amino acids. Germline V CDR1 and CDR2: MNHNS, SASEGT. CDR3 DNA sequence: TGTGCCAGCAGCTCGGGACTGGATGGCTACACCTTC. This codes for CASSSGLDGYTF.

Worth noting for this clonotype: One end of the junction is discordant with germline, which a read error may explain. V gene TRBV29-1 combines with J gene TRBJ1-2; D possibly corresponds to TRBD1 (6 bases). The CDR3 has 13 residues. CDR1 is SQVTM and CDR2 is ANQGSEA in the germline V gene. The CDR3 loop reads CSVEGGWGRGYTF. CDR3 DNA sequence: TGCAGCGTCGAAGGAGGCTGGGGGCGAGGCTACACCTTC.

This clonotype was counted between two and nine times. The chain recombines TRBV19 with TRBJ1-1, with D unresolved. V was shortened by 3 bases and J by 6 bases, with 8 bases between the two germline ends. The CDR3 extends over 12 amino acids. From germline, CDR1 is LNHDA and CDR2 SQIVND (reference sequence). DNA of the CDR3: TGTGCCAGTAGTATGAGGGCATCTGAAGCTTTCTTT. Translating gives CASSMRASEAFF.